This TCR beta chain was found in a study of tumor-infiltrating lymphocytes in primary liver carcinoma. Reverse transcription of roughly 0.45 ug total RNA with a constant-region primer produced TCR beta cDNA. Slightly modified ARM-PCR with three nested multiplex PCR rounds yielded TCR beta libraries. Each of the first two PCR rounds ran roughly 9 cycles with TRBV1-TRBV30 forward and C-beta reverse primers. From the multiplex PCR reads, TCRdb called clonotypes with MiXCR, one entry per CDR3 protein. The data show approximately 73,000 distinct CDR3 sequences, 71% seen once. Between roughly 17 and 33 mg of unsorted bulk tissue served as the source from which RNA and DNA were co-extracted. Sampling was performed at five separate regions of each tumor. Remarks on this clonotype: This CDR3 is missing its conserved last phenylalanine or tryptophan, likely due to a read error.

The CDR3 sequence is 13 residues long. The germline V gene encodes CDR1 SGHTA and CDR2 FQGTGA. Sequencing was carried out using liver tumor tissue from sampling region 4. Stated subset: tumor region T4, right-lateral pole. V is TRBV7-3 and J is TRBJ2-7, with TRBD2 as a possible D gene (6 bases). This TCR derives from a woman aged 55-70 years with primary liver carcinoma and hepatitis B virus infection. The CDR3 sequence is CASILAQGLEQYS. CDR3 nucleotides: TGTGCCAGCATCTTAGCTCAGGGACTTGAGCAGTACTCC.